These T cell receptor beta chains were read from a single sample in a study of long-term antiretroviral therapy in people with HIV. Clones were sequenced by immunoSEQ multiplex PCR, and TCRdb holds only the in-frame ones, with some missing. Among about 21,000 clones listed, less than 85% were seen once. Sequencing was performed on unsorted PBMCs, taken at the start of antiretroviral therapy. Every receptor here comes from a man aged 50 or older with HIV. The CDR3 runs from the conserved cysteine through the conserved F or W. The D gene is left open where the match is weak. The listing skips clone size in some rows; elsewhere it reads once, few, many or a size class.

v_gene: TRBV28
j_gene: TRBJ2-1
abundance: -
d_gene: -
len: 12
CDR3nt: TGTGCCAGCAGCGGGAGCGTGAATGAGCAGTTCTTC
CDR3aa: CASSGSVNEQFF

v_gene: TRBV12-5
j_gene: TRBJ2-3
abundance: once
d_gene: -
len: 14
CDR3nt: TGTGCTAGTGGCCTAGGAACCGGCACAGATACGCAGTATTTT
CDR3aa: CASGLGTGTDTQYF

v_gene: TRBV5-4
j_gene: TRBJ2-5
abundance: -
d_gene: -
len: 12
CDR3nt: TGTGCCAGCAGCTCTACTAGGGAGACCCAGTACTTC
CDR3aa: CASSSTRETQYF

v_gene: TRBV28
j_gene: TRBJ2-7
abundance: -
d_gene: TRBD1
len: 17
CDR3nt: TGTGCCAGCAGAACGACAGGGGGCGATACCCTAGGCTACGAGCAGTACTTC
CDR3aa: CASRTTGGDTLGYEQYF

v_gene: TRBV5-6
j_gene: TRBJ2-3
abundance: -
d_gene: TRBD2
len: 18
CDR3nt: TGTGCCAGCAGCTTCACCCGGGCACTAGCGGGTAGTGGGGGGACGCAGTATTTT
CDR3aa: CASSFTRALAGSGGTQYF

v_gene: TRBV25-1
j_gene: TRBJ2-7
abundance: -
d_gene: TRBD1
len: 14
CDR3nt: TGTGCCAGCAGTGTGGGACAGGGCTCCTACGAGCAGTACTTC
CDR3aa: CASSVGQGSYEQYF

v_gene: TRBV9
j_gene: TRBJ2-2
abundance: -
d_gene: TRBD2
len: 16
CDR3nt: TGTGCCAGCAGCCCACGACTAGCGGGGAACACCGGGGAGCTGTTTTTT
CDR3aa: CASSPRLAGNTGELFF

v_gene: TRBV30
j_gene: TRBJ2-1
abundance: -
d_gene: TRBD1
len: 14
CDR3nt: TGTGCCGGTAACAGGGGTGAGGCCTACAATGAGCAGTTCTTC
CDR3aa: CAGNRGEAYNEQFF

v_gene: TRBV14
j_gene: TRBJ2-7
abundance: -
d_gene: -
len: 14
CDR3nt: TGTGCCAGCAGCCAAGATCGGCGCTTCTACGAGCAGTACTTC
CDR3aa: CASSQDRRFYEQYF

v_gene: TRBV7-8
j_gene: TRBJ2-1
abundance: -
d_gene: -
len: 15
CDR3nt: TGTGCCAGCAGCCACAGGTTCCTCTCCTACAATGAGCAGTTCTTC
CDR3aa: CASSHRFLSYNEQFF

v_gene: TRBV11-2
j_gene: TRBJ1-3
abundance: -
d_gene: -
len: 16
CDR3nt: TGTGCCAGCAGCTTCGGATCGGTCAATACTGGAAACACCATATATTTT
CDR3aa: CASSFGSVNTGNTIYF

v_gene: TRBV11-2
j_gene: TRBJ1-6
abundance: -
d_gene: -
len: 13
CDR3nt: TGTGCCAGCAGCTTAGATCAACTGACACCCCTCCACTTT
CDR3aa: CASSLDQLTPLHF

v_gene: TRBV7-9
j_gene: TRBJ2-7
abundance: few
d_gene: -
len: 15
CDR3nt: TGTGCCAGCAGCGCCGGGGTTCTCCCCGCCTACGAGCAGTACTTC
CDR3aa: CASSAGVLPAYEQYF

v_gene: TRBV4-3
j_gene: TRBJ1-1
abundance: once
d_gene: TRBD1
len: 15
CDR3nt: TGCGCCAGCAGCCAACTAGGTCCCGACAGGGGAGAGGCTTTCTTT
CDR3aa: CASSQLGPDRGEAFF

v_gene: TRBV5-4
j_gene: TRBJ1-2
abundance: -
d_gene: -
len: 13
CDR3nt: TGTGCCAGCAGCTTGGCAGGAGTCTATGGCTACACCTTC
CDR3aa: CASSLAGVYGYTF

v_gene: TRBV2
j_gene: TRBJ1-3
abundance: -
d_gene: -
len: 18
CDR3nt: TGTGCCAGCAGTGAATTCGCAATTGGGGGGAACTCTGGAAACACCATATATTTT
CDR3aa: CASSEFAIGGNSGNTIYF

v_gene: TRBV27
j_gene: TRBJ2-1
abundance: -
d_gene: -
len: 14
CDR3nt: TGTGCCAGCAGTTTATATGAGGGGTACAATGAGCAGTTCTTC
CDR3aa: CASSLYEGYNEQFF

v_gene: TRBV7-9
j_gene: TRBJ1-4
abundance: few
d_gene: TRBD1
len: 15
CDR3nt: TGTGCCAGCAGCTTTCCAGGGACAGGGAATGAAAAACTGTTTTTT
CDR3aa: CASSFPGTGNEKLFF

v_gene: TRBV7-3
j_gene: TRBJ2-7
abundance: -
d_gene: -
len: 14
CDR3nt: TGTGCCAGCAGCTACGGGGACGGCTCCTACGAGCAGTACTTC
CDR3aa: CASSYGDGSYEQYF

v_gene: TRBV28
j_gene: TRBJ2-6
abundance: -
d_gene: -
len: 15
CDR3nt: TGTGCCAGCAATCCCCTTGGCTCTGGGGCCAACGTCCTGACTTTC
CDR3aa: CASNPLGSGANVLTF

v_gene: TRBV4-3
j_gene: TRBJ2-1
abundance: -
d_gene: -
len: 14
CDR3nt: TGCGCCAGCAGCCAAGATCGACGTTACAATGAGCAGTTCTTC
CDR3aa: CASSQDRRYNEQFF

v_gene: TRBV9
j_gene: TRBJ2-7
abundance: -
d_gene: TRBD2
len: 14
CDR3nt: TGTGCCAGCAGCTACGGGAGGTACGACTACGAGCAGTACTTC
CDR3aa: CASSYGRYDYEQYF

v_gene: TRBV5-4
j_gene: TRBJ1-5
abundance: -
d_gene: TRBD1
len: 15
CDR3nt: TGTGCCAGCAGCTTGGGGACAGGGCCAGATCGGCCCCAGCATTTT
CDR3aa: CASSLGTGPDRPQHF

v_gene: TRBV6-1
j_gene: TRBJ1-2
abundance: -
d_gene: -
len: 13
CDR3nt: TGTGCCAGCAGTGACCGGGGGGGGGCAGGCTACACCTTC
CDR3aa: CASSDRGGAGYTF